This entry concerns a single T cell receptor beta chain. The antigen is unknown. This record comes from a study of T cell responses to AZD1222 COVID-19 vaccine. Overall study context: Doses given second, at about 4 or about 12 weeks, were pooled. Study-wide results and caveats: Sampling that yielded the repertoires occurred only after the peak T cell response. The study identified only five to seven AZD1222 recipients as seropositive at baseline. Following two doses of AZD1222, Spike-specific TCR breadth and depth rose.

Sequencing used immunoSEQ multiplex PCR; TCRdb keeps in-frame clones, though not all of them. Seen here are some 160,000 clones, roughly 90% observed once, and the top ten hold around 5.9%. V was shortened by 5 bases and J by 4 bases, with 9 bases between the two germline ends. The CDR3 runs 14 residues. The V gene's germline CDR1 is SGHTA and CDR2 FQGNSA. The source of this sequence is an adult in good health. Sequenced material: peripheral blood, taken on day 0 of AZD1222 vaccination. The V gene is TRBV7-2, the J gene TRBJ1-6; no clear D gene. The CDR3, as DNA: TGTGCCAGCAGCCACGGGCAATATAATTCACCCCTCCACTTT. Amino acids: CASSHGQYNSPLHF.